The next 26 T cell receptor beta chains were all read from a single sample in a study of CD8 T cells in Susac syndrome. With random hexamers, 0.5 to 1 ug RNA was reverse transcribed. TCRdb re-analysed the immunoSEQ multiplex PCR reads in MiXCR, keeping a single row per CDR3 protein. The repertoire holds 210,000 or so distinct CDR3 sequences, approximately 94% seen once, with over 0.15% in the top ten. The specimen was CD4+ T cells from PBMCs. The receptor set was obtained from a human donor with Susac syndrome.

The chain carries TRBV5-1 and TRBJ1-6; perhaps TRBD1 as D (6 bases). This CDR3 contains 15 residues. Germline-derived CDR1 and CDR2 are SGHRS and YFSETQ. The V gene lost 3 bases and the J gene lost 6 bases, with 13 bases spanning the gap. CDR3 sequence: CASSSFSDSNSPLHF. The CDR3 DNA reads as TGCGCCAGCAGCTCTTTCTCGGACAGTAATTCACCCCTCCACTTT.

This chain uses TRBV2 with TRBJ2-3; D is perhaps TRBD1 (6 bases). This CDR3 contains 11 residues. Trimming removed 6 bases at V and 7 bases at J, with 8 bases between. The V gene's germline CDR1 is SNHLY and CDR2 FYNNEI. CDR3 residues: CASRRGNTQYF. The CDR3 DNA follows: TGTGCCAGCAGAAGGGGGAATACGCAGTATTTT.

CDR3 in amino acids: CASSGGTGELFF. Written as DNA, the CDR3 is TGTGCCAGCAGTGGGGGGACCGGGGAGCTGTTTTTT. The chain is built from TRBV2 and TRBJ2-2; the D call may be TRBD1 or TRBD2 (5 bases each). This CDR3 has 12 residues. Trimming removed 4 bases from V and 5 bases from J, with 5 bases in between. Germline V gene data show CDR1 as SNHLY and CDR2 as FYNNEI.

The rearrangement joins TRBV20-1 to TRBJ2-5, with D unresolved. The CDR3 runs to 15 residues. Trimming left V 4 bases short and J 5 bases short, with 20 bases between. The germline V gene encodes CDR1 DFQATT and CDR2 SNEGSKA (reference sequence). CDR3 DNA sequence: TGCAGTGCTACCCAGTCTTTGGGTTTGAGGGAGACCCAGTACTTC. This codes for CSATQSLGLRETQYF.

This sequence joins TRBV6-1 and TRBJ2-3; D possibly corresponds to TRBD2 (7 bases). Germline V gives CDR1 MNHNS, CDR2 SASEGT. V lost 7 bases, J lost 5 bases, and 25 bases lay in between. The CDR3 extends over 17 amino acids. This CDR3 reads CASIEVATTGGRDTQYF. CDR3 sequence (DNA): TGTGCCAGCATCGAGGTAGCTACGACGGGGGGCCGAGATACGCAGTATTTT.

The chain couples TRBV20-1 to TRBJ1-5; D is unresolved. V lost 2 bases and J 3 bases, leaving 8 bases between the germline ends. CDR1 and CDR2 from the germline V gene are DFQATT and SNEGSKA (reference sequence). The CDR3 has 13 residues. CDR3 in amino acids: CSARQSNNQPQHF. The CDR3 DNA reads as TGCAGTGCTAGACAGAGCAACAATCAGCCCCAGCATTTT.

This chain connects TRBV10-3 to TRBJ1-1, with a weak D call TRBD1 (5 bases). The CDR3 has 14 amino acids. V dropped 6 bases and J dropped 4 bases, with 15 bases sitting between them. Per the germline V gene, CDR1 is ENHRY and CDR2 is SYGVKD. CDR3 DNA sequence: TGTGCCATCAGAGATGGGCAGGGATCCACTGAAGCTTTCTTT. Protein product: CAIRDGQGSTEAFF.

This rearrangement joins TRBV2 to TRBJ2-7; 8 bases match TRBD2. CDR1 and CDR2 (germline): SNHLY, FYNNEI. Germline trimming cut 7 bases from V and 4 bases from J; bases unmatched to any gene: 6. There are 13 residues in the CDR3. CDR3 loop: CASTLAGLYEQYF. CDR3 DNA: TGTGCCAGCACGTTAGCGGGGTTATACGAGCAGTACTTC.

CDR3 in DNA: TGCAGTGCTCCTAGCTCCTATAATTCACCCCTCCACTTT. This codes for CSAPSSYNSPLHF. V is TRBV20-1 and J is TRBJ1-6, with D unclear. The CDR3 spans 13 residues. Germline CDR1 DFQATT, CDR2 SNEGSKA (reference sequence). The ends were cut back, 5 bases at V and 0 bases at J, with 5 bases in the middle.

As for this clonotype: One end of the junction is discordant with germline, which a read error may explain. This chain links TRBV7-9 with TRBJ2-1, with 9 bases aligning to TRBD1. The CDR3 consists of 15 residues. Germline-derived CDR1 and CDR2 are SEHNR and FQNEAQ (reference sequence). This CDR3 reads CASSAGQGSHNEQFF. The CDR3 DNA reads as TGTGCCAGCAGCGCGGGACAGGGCTCCCACAATGAGCAGTTCTTC.

V is TRBV5-1 and J is TRBJ2-2, with D perhaps TRBD1 (6 bases). With 4 bases removed from V and 2 bases from J, the gap between germline ends came to 9 bases. The CDR3 covers 14 residues. The germline gives CDR1 SGHRS, CDR2 YFSETQ. DNA for the CDR3: TGCGCCAGCAGCAGGACAGAAAACACCGGGGAGCTGTTTTTT. It translates to CASSRTENTGELFF.

The chain employs TRBV20-1 and TRBJ1-5; D may be TRBD1 (6 bases). The CDR3 runs to 14 residues. V was shortened by 3 bases and J by 5 bases, with 14 bases between the two germline ends. The V gene's germline CDR1 is DFQATT and CDR2 SNEGSKA (reference sequence). DNA of the CDR3: TGCAGTGCTAGTCCGGCCAGGGGCGATCAGCCCCAGCATTTT. This codes for CSASPARGDQPQHF.

In DNA, the CDR3 is TGTGCCAGCAGTAGGACAGGGGGAGTCACAGATACGCAGTATTTT. It is translated as CASSRTGGVTDTQYF. The J gene is TRBJ2-3, the V gene TRBV27; 10 bases map to TRBD1. Germline V gives CDR1 MNHEY, CDR2 SMNVEV (reference sequence). Trimming took 5 bases from V and 2 from J; bases not matched to a gene: 4. The CDR3 totals 15 residues.

The chain employs TRBV7-9 and TRBJ1-6; no definite D call. The germline gives CDR1 SEHNR, CDR2 FQNEAQ (reference sequence). This CDR3 has 12 residues. V lost 3 bases to trimming and J lost 6 bases, with 3 bases between them. The chain's CDR3 is CASSFSNSPLHF. The CDR3 DNA sequence: TGTGCCAGCAGCTTCAGTAATTCACCCCTCCACTTT. Full variable domain (missing parts from reference TRBV7-9 and TRBJ1-6): DTGVSQNPRHKITKRGQNVTFRCDPISEHNRLYWYRQTLGQGPEFLTYFQNEAQLEKSRLLSDRFSAERPKGSFSTLEIQRTEQGDSAMYLCASSFSNSPLHFGNGTRLTVT.

The chain employs TRBV3-1 and TRBJ2-1; D possibly corresponds to TRBD2 (7 bases). Trimming shortened V by 0 bases and J by 10 bases, and 10 bases separated the two germline ends. The germline V gene has CDR1 LGHDT and CDR2 YNNKEL (reference sequence). The CDR3 sequence is 13 residues long. The CDR3 coding sequence is TGTGCCAGCAGCCAAGACCGGGGGGCCGAGCAGTTCTTC. Translated: CASSQDRGAEQFF.

The chain uses TRBV11-2 and TRBJ1-5; tentative D call: TRBD1 (6 bases). Trimming shortened V by 5 bases and J by 6 bases, and 35 bases separated the two germline ends. This CDR3 is built from 21 residues. Germline assignment: CDR1 SGHAT and CDR2 FQNNGV. CDR3: CASSPRRPGALGYFEAQPQHF. As DNA, the CDR3 is TGTGCCAGCAGCCCCCGCCGCCCAGGGGCCCTAGGATATTTCGAGGCTCAGCCCCAGCATTTT.

A single count supports this clonotype. The gene calls are TRBV9 and TRBJ1-1, with D uncertain. CDR3 size: 14 residues. CDR1 SGDLS and CDR2 YYNGEE come from the germline V gene. Trimming cost V 1 base and J 2 bases, with 9 bases left between them. The CDR3 spells CASSVRGVNTEAFF. Written as DNA, the CDR3 is TGTGCCAGCAGCGTACGGGGAGTAAACACTGAAGCTTTCTTT.

The gene calls are TRBV5-5 and TRBJ1-6; D perhaps matches TRBD1 (5 bases). This CDR3 is 15 amino acids long. Trimming removed 0 bases at V and 8 bases at J, with 12 bases between. Germline V lookup: CDR1 SGHKS, CDR2 YYEKEE (reference sequence). In nucleotides, the CDR3 is TGTGCCAGCAGCTTGGTGGGGCGGGTGGATTCACCCCTCCACTTT. Translating gives CASSLVGRVDSPLHF.

The genes are TRBV6-2 or TRBV6-3 and TRBJ2-7, with D perhaps matching TRBD1 or TRBD2 (5 bases each). CDR3 length equals 15 residues. Trimming pared 6 bases from V and 2 bases from J, leaving 17 bases between. Looked up from germline, CDR1 is MNHEY and CDR2 is SVGEGT. CDR3 loop: CASRTSGTLTYEQYF. The CDR3 DNA follows: TGTGCCAGCAGGACCTCCGGGACGCTCACCTACGAGCAGTACTTC.

V is TRBV4-3 and J is TRBJ1-4, with 7 nucleotides matching TRBD1. V was pared by 4 bases and J by 5 bases, with 7 bases of the junction left unmatched. CDR3 length: 15 residues. Germline loops: CDR1 LGHNA, CDR2 YSLEER. The CDR3 spells CASSPRDSGNEKLFF. DNA of the CDR3: TGCGCCAGCAGCCCTCGGGACAGCGGGAATGAAAAACTGTTTTTT.

The count of this clonotype is one. CDR3 nucleotides: TGTGCCAGCAGCCAACTTACAGGGAGCGGCTCACCCCTCCACTTT. Translating gives CASSQLTGSGSPLHF. The V call is TRBV3-1, the J call TRBJ1-6; a weak D match, TRBD1 (6 bases). This CDR3 contains 15 residues. Germline V gene data show CDR1 as LGHDT and CDR2 as YNNKEL (reference sequence). The ends were cut back, 2 bases at V and 10 bases at J, with 15 bases in the middle.

The gene calls are TRBV6-1 and TRBJ2-7; D gene unclear. Trimming left V 6 bases short and J 3 bases short, with 6 bases between. The CDR3 runs to 11 residues. Per germline, CDR1 MNHNS and CDR2 SASEGT. CDR3: CASRSDYEQYF. The CDR3 region has the DNA TGTGCCAGCAGGTCAGACTACGAGCAGTACTTC.

This sequence joins TRBV5-1 and TRBJ2-3; TRBD1 agrees at 9 bases. The germline V gene encodes CDR1 SGHRS and CDR2 YFSETQ. The ends lost 4 bases at V and 5 bases at J; junction bases unmatched: 11. The CDR3 is 16 amino acids. CDR3 residues: CASSHGGQGRGDTQYF. In DNA form, the CDR3 reads TGCGCCAGCAGCCACGGTGGACAGGGGCGCGGAGATACGCAGTATTTT. The full variable domain, completed using reference TRBV5-1 and TRBJ2-3, is KAGVTQTPRYLIKTRGQQVTLSCSPISGHRSVSWYQQTPGQGLQFLFEYFSETQRNKGNFPGRFSGRQFSNSRSEMNVSTLELGDSALYLCASSHGGQGRGDTQYFGPGTRLTVL.

This chain joins TRBV28 and TRBJ2-3, with 7 nucleotides matching TRBD1. Unmatched junction bases numbered 2, after V lost 2 bases and J lost 3 bases. The CDR3 consists of 14 residues. Germline V gives CDR1 MDHEN, CDR2 SYDVKM. The CDR3 DNA is TGTGCCAGCAGTTTAGAGGGGGCAACAGATACGCAGTATTTT. This gives the protein CASSLEGATDTQYF.

This chain uses TRBV5-1 with TRBJ2-6; D possibly corresponds to TRBD1 (6 bases). Germline CDR1 and CDR2: SGHRS and YFSETQ. The V end lost 1 base, the J end lost 2 bases, and 16 bases lay between the germline ends. This CDR3 has 18 residues. The CDR3: CASSLIQGLPTGANVLTF. The CDR3 nucleotides read TGCGCCAGCAGCTTGATACAGGGCCTACCTACTGGGGCCAACGTCCTGACTTTC.

This chain joins TRBV4-2 and TRBJ1-2, with D possibly TRBD1 on 6 matching bases. CDR1 LGHNA and CDR2 YNFKEQ come from the germline V gene. Trimming shortened V by 2 bases and J by 5 bases, and 15 bases separated the two germline ends. The CDR3 is 15 amino acids. CDR3: CASSQNRDRLYGYTF. The CDR3 DNA sequence: TGTGCCAGCAGCCAAAACAGGGACCGATTATATGGCTACACCTTC.